The 30 T cell receptor beta chains below were found in one sample sequenced in a study of response to subunit inactivated influenza vaccine. TCRdb recomputed calls from the RT-PCR reads with MiXCR, one row per CDR3 protein. The table lists roughly 710,000 distinct CDR3 sequences, around 15% of them singletons. The sample was PBMCs from blood, taken less than 15 days before vaccination. The receptors originated from a man in his fifties who received an inactivated influenza vaccine.

The chain carries TRBV5-5 and TRBJ2-2, with D perhaps TRBD2 (6 bases). The V gene's germline CDR1 is SGHKS and CDR2 YYEKEE (reference sequence). The CDR3 runs to 17 residues. V lost 0 bases and J 3 bases, leaving 15 bases between the germline ends. Written as DNA, the CDR3 is TGTGCCAGCAGCTTGGCCGTTAGTTCGGGAGACACCGGGGAGCTGTTTTTT. Translated: CASSLAVSSGDTGELFF.

This clonotype was picked up a small number of times. The chain couples TRBV9 to TRBJ2-1, with 9 bases identical to TRBD2. CDR1 is SGDLS and CDR2 is YYNGEE in the germline V gene. The J segment lost 5 bases and the V segment lost 4 bases, leaving 7 bases of the junction unmatched. The CDR3 totals 15 residues. The CDR3 sequence: CASSQRTSANNEQFF. The CDR3 DNA reads TGTGCCAGCAGCCAGAGGACTAGCGCAAACAATGAGCAGTTCTTC.

This clonotype was found many times. This chain uses TRBV3-1 with TRBJ1-4, with a possible D match to TRBD1 (5 bases). Between the trimmed V and J ends, which lost 8 bases and 13 bases, there was a span of 17 bases. The CDR3 loop spans 12 amino acids. Germline values: CDR1 LGHDT, CDR2 YNNKEL (reference sequence). The CDR3 bases are TGTGCCAGCGGCGGGGGTCGTGGGACACTGTTTTTT. This codes for CASGGGRGTLFF.

The rearrangement links TRBV15 to TRBJ2-5; D is possibly TRBD2 (6 bases). Trimming stripped 0 bases from V and 5 bases from J, with 16 bases between. CDR1 is LNHNV, CDR2 YYDKDF, per germline (reference sequence). The CDR3 length is 16 residues. CDR3 region: CATSRDQWGVQETQYF. The CDR3 nucleotides read TGTGCCACCAGCAGAGATCAGTGGGGGGTCCAGGAGACCCAGTACTTC.

The J gene is TRBJ2-2, the V gene TRBV4-3; D ambiguous. This CDR3 region has 17 residues. The V gene's germline CDR1 is LGHNA and CDR2 YSLEER. Trimming removed 0 bases at V and 1 base at J, with 12 bases between. In nucleotides, the CDR3 is TGCGCCAGCAGCCAAGATACAGCGTTGGGGAACACCGGGGAGCTGTTTTTT. This encodes CASSQDTALGNTGELFF.

The table lists this clonotype with a few counts. The DNA for the CDR3 is TGTGCCAGCAGCTTAGCGATTGGACAGGGTGATGGCTACACCTTC. Its translation: CASSLAIGQGDGYTF. The V call is TRBV7-2, the J call TRBJ1-2; 8 bases align to TRBD1. Germline trimming cut 0 bases from V and 6 bases from J; bases unmatched to any gene: 6. Germline V CDR1 and CDR2: SGHTA, FQGNSA. The CDR3 has 15 amino acids.

This clonotype was observed a few times. The chain links TRBV20-1 to TRBJ1-2, with TRBD1 as a possible D gene (5 bases). Deletions cut 3 bases from V and 5 bases from J, with 16 bases between. The germline gives CDR1 DFQATT, CDR2 SNEGSKA (reference sequence). The CDR3 has 14 amino acids. CDR3 in DNA: TGCAGTGCTAGGTTGACAGACCTTGGTTATGGCTACACCTTC. Encoded protein: CSARLTDLGYGYTF.

The rearrangement links TRBV6-6 to TRBJ2-2; D gene uncertain. Trimming left V 6 bases short and J 2 bases short, with 7 bases between. Looked up from germline, CDR1 is MNHNY and CDR2 is SVGAGI (reference sequence). This CDR3 spans 13 amino acids. The CDR3, as DNA: TGTGCCAGCAGAACTTTCAACACCGGGGAGCTGTTTTTT. Its translation is CASRTFNTGELFF.

This clonotype was seen more than once but under ten times. The V gene is TRBV12-3 or TRBV12-4, the J gene TRBJ2-5; unclear D gene. The length of the CDR3 is 12 residues. Trimming shortened V by 5 bases and J by 5 bases, and 9 bases separated the two germline ends. In DNA, the CDR3 is TGTGCCAGCAGTAGTTACAGTGAGACCCAGTACTTC. This encodes CASSSYSETQYF.

The J gene is TRBJ2-3, the V gene TRBV5-1; D gene uncertain. Germline V gene sequence: CDR1 SGHRS, CDR2 YFSETQ. The length of the CDR3 is 14 residues. V lost 0 bases and J lost 5, with 10 bases in between. The CDR3 loop reads CASSLGLVGDTQYF. CDR3 bases: TGCGCCAGCAGCTTGGGACTTGTTGGAGATACGCAGTATTTT.

The sample holds a few counts of this clonotype. This chain connects TRBV18 to TRBJ2-7; D gene ambiguous. CDR3 length: 12 residues. Trimming stripped 3 bases from V and 3 bases from J, with 6 bases between. The germline gives CDR1 KGHSH, CDR2 LQKENI. The CDR3 protein is CASSPEFYEQYF. The CDR3 coding sequence is TGTGCCAGCTCACCCGAGTTCTACGAGCAGTACTTC.

This clonotype was counted between two and nine times. The V gene is TRBV27, the J gene TRBJ2-2; D might be TRBD1 or TRBD2, each matching 5 bases. The CDR3 is 17 amino acids. V was pared by 6 bases and J by 1 base, with 18 bases between. Looked up from germline, CDR1 is MNHEY and CDR2 is SMNVEV (reference sequence). The CDR3 DNA reads TGTGCCAGCAGCCTAGGGTCGGGGCGAGGGAACACCGGGGAGCTGTTTTTT. It encodes CASSLGSGRGNTGELFF.

Ten or more counts support this clonotype. This chain links TRBV11-2 with TRBJ2-1; the match to TRBD2 covers 14 bases. Germline loops: CDR1 SGHAT, CDR2 FQNNGV. With V trimmed by 4 bases and J by 7 bases, 12 bases remained unmatched. This CDR3 is 18 amino acids long. CDR3 sequence (DNA): TGTGCCAGCAGCTCCTATAGGACTAGCGGGAGGACAGGGAATGAGCAGTTCTTC. Protein sequence: CASSSYRTSGRTGNEQFF.

In this sample, this clonotype turned up a few times. The V gene is TRBV7-9, the J gene TRBJ2-1; 7 bases map to TRBD1. There are 17 residues in the CDR3. The V gene's germline CDR1 is SEHNR and CDR2 FQNEAQ (reference sequence). Trimming at V came to 3 bases and at J to 7 bases, leaving 15 bases not matched to a gene. In nucleotides, the CDR3 is TGTGCCAGCAGCTTGGGGGCGACAGGGACCTCTTGGAATGAGCAGTTCTTC. This translates into CASSLGATGTSWNEQFF. Full variable domain (missing parts from reference TRBV7-9 and TRBJ2-1): DTGVSQNPRHKITKRGQNVTFRCDPISEHNRLYWYRQTLGQGPEFLTYFQNEAQLEKSRLLSDRFSAERPKGSFSTLEIQRTEQGDSAMYLCASSLGATGTSWNEQFFGPGTRLTVL.

V gene TRBV15 combines with J gene TRBJ1-5, with 12 bases matching TRBD1. In germline, CDR1 is LNHNV, CDR2 YYDKDF (reference sequence). CDR3 length equals 14 residues. V lost 5 bases and J lost 6; bases outside the gene matches: 2. As DNA, the CDR3 is TGTGCCACCAGCGGGGACAGGGGGCTTCAGCCCCAGCATTTT. It specifies CATSGDRGLQPQHF.

This clonotype was seen a few times. The chain combines TRBV5-1 with TRBJ1-2; a possible D gene is TRBD1 (5 bases). Germline CDR1 is SGHRS and CDR2 is YFSETQ. The V and J ends lost 4 bases and 2 bases respectively, with 12 bases between them. The CDR3 contains 14 residues. In DNA, the CDR3 is TGCGCCAGCAGCCCATGGGACGGGAACTATGGCTACACCTTC. Translating it yields CASSPWDGNYGYTF.

This clonotype occurred a few times. J is TRBJ2-2 and V is TRBV14; D unresolved. Germline CDR1 reads SGHDN; CDR2 reads FVKESK. Deletions cut 1 base from V and 5 bases from J, with 8 bases between. The CDR3 has 14 amino acids. CDR3 nucleotide sequence: TGTGCCAGCAGCCAAGTGATAGGGACCGGGGAGCTGTTTTTT. Its translation is CASSQVIGTGELFF.

The table lists this clonotype with a few counts. The chain is built from TRBV9 and TRBJ1-2; D is possibly TRBD1 (5 bases). V was clipped by 0 bases and J by 2 bases, with 14 bases between them. This CDR3 has 16 amino acids. Germline CDR1 and CDR2: SGDLS and YYNGEE. This chain's CDR3 is CASSVGMGTGNYGYTF. The DNA of the CDR3 is TGTGCCAGCAGCGTAGGGATGGGAACAGGAAACTATGGCTACACCTTC.

The chain recombines TRBV10-3 with TRBJ1-1, with 8 bases fitting TRBD1. V shed 8 bases and J 8 bases; nucleotides not matched to a gene: 13. Germline V gives CDR1 ENHRY, CDR2 SYGVKD. CDR3 length equals 14 residues. CDR3 protein: CAISPQGQGWEAFF. CDR3 nucleotides: TGTGCCATCTCACCCCAAGGACAGGGCTGGGAAGCTTTCTTT.

This clonotype has a handful of counts. The chain is built from TRBV20-1 and TRBJ1-1; no definite D call. Germline CDR1 reads DFQATT; CDR2 reads SNEGSKA (reference sequence). Deletions cut 3 bases from V and 1 base from J, with 6 bases between. The CDR3 sequence is 12 residues long. The CDR3 sequence: CSASEGNTEAFF. Written as DNA, the CDR3 is TGCAGTGCTAGTGAGGGGAACACTGAAGCTTTCTTT.

This clonotype came up a few times. The J gene is TRBJ2-1, the V gene TRBV11-2, with 7 bases that match TRBD2. The CDR3 covers 16 residues. Trimming took 4 bases from V and 7 from J; bases not matched to a gene: 13. CDR1 and CDR2 from the germline V gene are SGHAT and FQNNGV. The CDR3 spells CASSSTSYGAGNEQFF. The CDR3, as DNA: TGTGCCAGCAGCTCGACTAGCTACGGGGCGGGAAATGAGCAGTTCTTC.

In its sample, this clonotype was seen once. V gene TRBV4-3 combines with J gene TRBJ2-3; D is undetermined. This CDR3 is built from 18 residues. CDR1 and CDR2 from the germline V gene are LGHNA and YSLEER. V lost 0 bases to trimming and J lost 2 bases, with 18 bases between them. The CDR3 protein is CASSQDQHIALVTDTQYF. CDR3 bases: TGCGCCAGCAGCCAAGATCAACACATTGCTTTAGTCACAGATACGCAGTATTTT.

The chain links TRBV15 to TRBJ2-3; D is unresolved. V was clipped by 8 bases and J by 3 bases, with 12 bases between them. Germline V gene lookup returns CDR1 LNHNV and CDR2 YYDKDF (reference sequence). The CDR3 sequence is 13 residues long. The DNA for the CDR3 is TGTGCCACCGCCCCGGGCAGGACAGATACGCAGTATTTT. Protein product: CATAPGRTDTQYF.

This clonotype has at least ten counts. This chain uses TRBV5-1 with TRBJ1-6, with D perhaps TRBD1 (6 bases). Trimming shortened V by 0 bases and J by 4 bases, and 11 bases separated the two germline ends. The CDR3 has 16 amino acids. Germline V gives CDR1 SGHRS, CDR2 YFSETQ. The CDR3 DNA reads TGCGCCAGCAGCTTGGACGGGACACTGTATAATTCACCCCTCCACTTT. As protein: CASSLDGTLYNSPLHF.

The V and J genes are TRBV6-2 or TRBV6-3 and TRBJ1-1, with D hard to call. Looked up from germline, CDR1 is MNHEY and CDR2 is SVGEGT. CDR3 length: 16 amino acids. V lost 2 bases and J 1 base, leaving 14 bases between the germline ends. The CDR3 DNA reads as TGTGCCAGCAGTTACCCTACCCCACAAGGGAACACTGAAGCTTTCTTT. Translating gives CASSYPTPQGNTEAFF.

The gene calls are TRBV5-1 and TRBJ2-1, with 10 bases lining up with TRBD2. V shed 4 bases and J 10 bases; nucleotides not matched to a gene: 11. CDR3 length: 15 amino acids. Germline CDR1 is SGHRS and CDR2 is YFSETQ. DNA for the CDR3: TGCGCCAGCAGCATAGCCGGGACTAGCGTTGGGGAGCAGTTCTTC. As protein: CASSIAGTSVGEQFF.

This clonotype was seen many times. V and J are TRBV12-3 or TRBV12-4 and TRBJ2-4; 8 bases map to TRBD1. CDR3 length: 14 residues. V dropped 3 bases and J dropped 6; count of bases not matched to a gene: 4. CDR3 bases: TGTGCCAGCAGTTTGAGAGACAGGGGAAACATTCAGTACTTC. It encodes CASSLRDRGNIQYF.

DNA for the CDR3: TGTGCCAGCAGCTTAGCAGGGACAGGGGGTCTCTTTTACGAGCAGTACTTC. Amino acid sequence: CASSLAGTGGLFYEQYF. The V call is TRBV11-1, the J call TRBJ2-7; 11 bases are a match to TRBD1. This CDR3 region has 17 residues. J lost 4 bases, V lost 0 bases, and 8 bases had no gene match. Per the germline V gene, CDR1 is SGHAT and CDR2 is FQDESV (reference sequence).

This clonotype appeared many times. The chain is built from TRBV7-2 and TRBJ2-3, with 14 bases lining up with TRBD2. Trimming removed 5 bases from V and 4 bases from J; junction bases left unmatched: 5. The germline gives CDR1 SGHTA, CDR2 FQGNSA. The CDR3 runs 16 residues. CDR3 bases: TGTGCCAGCAGCCAGGGACTAGCGGGAGTTCCAGATACGCAGTATTTT. This codes for CASSQGLAGVPDTQYF. The variable domain in full, with the rest retrieved from reference TRBV7-2 and TRBJ2-3, is GAGVSQSPSNKVTEKGKDVELRCDPISGHTALYWYRQSLGQGLEFLIYFQGNSAPDKSGLPSDRFSAERTGGSVSTLTIQRTQQEDSAVYLCASSQGLAGVPDTQYFGPGTRLTVL.

The chain has TRBV7-2 and TRBJ2-3; 12 positions agree with TRBD2. With V trimmed by 3 bases and J by 0 bases, 4 bases remained unmatched. From germline, CDR1 is SGHTA and CDR2 FQGNSA. CDR3 size: 17 residues. The CDR3 bases are TGTGCCAGCAGCTTTTGGACTAGCGGGGCTAGCACAGATACGCAGTATTTT. Translation gives CASSFWTSGASTDTQYF.